These 24 T cell receptor beta chains were all obtained from the same sample, sequenced in a study of blood T cell repertoires in COVID-19. The protocol was immunoSEQ multiplex PCR, while the TCRdb copy is restricted to in-frame clones and leaves out a portion. The sample holds over 75,000 clones, approximately 80% seen once. Material: peripheral blood. The receptors stem from a man aged 65 to 85 with acute or convalescent COVID-19.

This chain connects TRBV28 to TRBJ1-1; D call uncertain. The CDR3 length is 13 residues. The ends were cut back, 7 bases at V and 2 bases at J, with 11 bases in the middle. Germline loops: CDR1 MDHEN, CDR2 SYDVKM. This chain's CDR3 is CASTSGINTEAFF. DNA for the CDR3: TGTGCCAGCACCTCCGGGATAAACACTGAAGCTTTCTTT.

This chain connects TRBV10-2 to TRBJ1-5; the D gene is possibly TRBD1 (5 bases). The V end lost 2 bases, the J end lost 7 bases, and 9 bases lay between the germline ends. This CDR3 comprises 13 residues. Looked up from germline, CDR1 is WSHSY and CDR2 is SAAADI. The CDR3 DNA reads as TGCGCCAGCAGTGAGACAGGTCAGCAGCCCCAGCATTTT. Amino acids: CASSETGQQPQHF.

CDR3 DNA sequence: TGTGCCAGTAGTCCCGGACAGACGAGGAATGAAAAACTGTTTTTT. It translates to CASSPGQTRNEKLFF. The V and J genes are TRBV19 and TRBJ1-4; D perhaps matches TRBD1 (6 bases). This CDR3 comprises 15 residues. Germline loops: CDR1 LNHDA, CDR2 SQIVND (reference sequence). V lost 5 bases and J lost 5, with 15 bases in between. The complete variable domain, with remaining parts taken from reference TRBV19 and TRBJ1-4, reads DGGITQSPKYLFRKEGQNVTLSCEQNLNHDAMYWYRQDPGQGLRLIYYSQIVNDFQKGDIAEGYSVSREKKESFPLTVTSAQKNPTAFYLCASSPGQTRNEKLFFGSGTQLSVL.

This chain uses TRBV5-1 with TRBJ2-5; unclear D gene. Germline-derived CDR1 and CDR2 are SGHRS and YFSETQ. Between the trimmed V and J ends, which lost 0 bases and 2 bases, there was a span of 11 bases. This CDR3 is built from 15 residues. The CDR3 spells CASSLVAQTQETQYF. DNA of the CDR3: TGCGCCAGCAGCTTGGTCGCACAAACACAAGAGACCCAGTACTTC. The full variable domain, in which reference TRBV5-1 and TRBJ2-5 provide the parts outside the CDR3, is KAGVTQTPRYLIKTRGQQVTLSCSPISGHRSVSWYQQTPGQGLQFLFEYFSETQRNKGNFPGRFSGRQFSNSRSEMNVSTLELGDSALYLCASSLVAQTQETQYFGPGTRLLVL.

The V and J genes are TRBV9 and TRBJ1-6, with TRBD1 matching 7 bases. The germline V gene has CDR1 SGDLS and CDR2 YYNGEE. V dropped 1 base and J dropped 0; count of bases not matched to a gene: 4. The CDR3 covers 17 residues. CDR3: CASSVQGEISYNSPLHF. In nucleotides, the CDR3 is TGTGCCAGCAGCGTACAGGGGGAGATCTCCTATAATTCACCCCTCCACTTT. Drawing the rest from reference TRBV9 and TRBJ1-6, the complete variable domain is DSGVTQTPKHLITATGQRVTLRCSPRSGDLSVYWYQQSLDQGLQFLIQYYNGEERAKGNILERFSAQQFPDLHSELNLSSLELGDSALYFCASSVQGEISYNSPLHFGNGTRLTVT.

The chain joins TRBV21-1 to TRBJ2-2; TRBD2, the table's D call, was not compared with the DNA. TRBV21-1 is a pseudogene. The CDR3 loop spans 18 amino acids. CDR3 amino acids: CASSLHRDSSSNTGELFF. In nucleotides, the CDR3 is TGTGCCAGCAGCCTACATAGGGACTCCAGTTCGAACACCGGGGAGCTGTTTTTT.

The J gene is TRBJ2-3, the V gene TRBV11-2; 7 bases agree with TRBD1. Germline CDR1 reads SGHAT; CDR2 reads FQNNGV. The CDR3 totals 14 residues. Losses at the gene ends were 5 bases for V and 2 bases for J; bases not matched to a gene: 4. CDR3 protein: CASSLGTVTDTQYF. The CDR3 nucleotides read TGTGCCAGCAGCCTTGGGACAGTCACAGATACGCAGTATTTT. Using reference TRBV11-2 and TRBJ2-3 for the parts outside the CDR3, the full variable domain is EAGVAQSPRYKIIEKRQSVAFWCNPISGHATLYWYQQILGQGPKLLIQFQNNGVVDDSQLPKDRFSAERLKGVDSTLKIQPAKLEDSAVYLCASSLGTVTDTQYFGPGTRLTVL.

This rearrangement joins TRBV5-4 to TRBJ2-1; possible D gene TRBD1, 6 bases. V was shortened by 2 bases and J by 6 bases, with 12 bases between the two germline ends. CDR3 length equals 14 residues. Looked up from germline, CDR1 is SGHNT and CDR2 is YYREEE (reference sequence). The CDR3 DNA sequence: TGTGCCAGCAGCTTAATGAGGGGGAGCAATGAGCAGTTCTTC. The encoded protein is CASSLMRGSNEQFF. The full variable domain, its missing parts supplied by reference TRBV5-4 and TRBJ2-1, is ETGVTQSPTHLIKTRGQQVTLRCSSQSGHNTVSWYQQALGQGPQFIFQYYREEENGRGNFPPRFSGLQFPNYSSELNVNALELDDSALYLCASSLMRGSNEQFFGPGTRLTVL.

This chain links TRBV25-1 with TRBJ1-5; 7 positions match TRBD1. Germline CDR1 and CDR2: MGHDK and SYGVNS. The V gene end was trimmed by 5 bases and the J gene end by 6 bases; junction bases not matched to a gene: 7. The length of the CDR3 is 14 residues. The CDR3 bases are TGTGCCAGCAGTCCTACAGGGGTTATTCAGCCCCAGCATTTT. Translating it yields CASSPTGVIQPQHF.

The chain employs TRBV24-1 and TRBJ2-3, with TRBD2 as a possible D gene (5 bases). Per the germline V gene, CDR1 is KGHDR and CDR2 is SFDVKD. The V and J ends lost 6 bases and 1 base respectively, with 10 bases between them. This CDR3 spans 14 amino acids. CDR3 residues: CATSPRAGTDTQYF. In DNA, the CDR3 is TGTGCCACCAGTCCTCGAGCGGGCACAGATACGCAGTATTTT.

The CDR3 bases are TGTGCCAGCAGCTGGGACAATGGCATAGATACGCAGTATTTT. Its translation: CASSWDNGIDTQYF. V is TRBV5-4 and J is TRBJ2-3; D might be TRBD1 (6 bases). Between the trimmed V and J ends, which lost 3 bases and 5 bases, there was a span of 13 bases. Germline CDR1 SGHNT, CDR2 YYREEE (reference sequence). The CDR3 is 14 residues long.

This clone occurred a few times. The chain combines TRBV2 with TRBJ1-5; possible D gene TRBD1, 5 bases. Germline lookup yields CDR1 SNHLY and CDR2 FYNNEI. Trimming shortened V by 7 bases and J by 4 bases, and 23 bases separated the two germline ends. CDR3 length equals 17 residues. CDR3 amino acids: CASNAGGGDPRNQPQHF. The DNA for the CDR3 is TGTGCCAGCAACGCGGGCGGGGGGGACCCTCGTAATCAGCCCCAGCATTTT.

The V gene is TRBV12-3 or TRBV12-4, the J gene TRBJ1-5; D might be TRBD1 (6 bases). Trimming cost V 4 bases and J 5 bases, with 6 bases left between them. This CDR3 is 12 amino acids long. The CDR3 sequence: CASSYRDQPQHF. Written as DNA, the CDR3 is TGTGCCAGCAGTTACAGGGATCAGCCCCAGCATTTT.

Here the CDR3 reads CASSIAGTGGEQFF. The DNA for the CDR3 is TGTGCCAGTAGTATAGCCGGGACAGGCGGTGAGCAGTTCTTC. The V call is TRBV19, the J call TRBJ2-1; 8 bases fit TRBD1. The germline V gene encodes CDR1 LNHDA and CDR2 SQIVND (reference sequence). This CDR3 spans 14 amino acids. J lost 9 bases, V lost 1 base, and 5 bases had no gene match.

This clone was found a few times. The J gene is TRBJ1-1, the V gene TRBV29-1; tentatively, D is TRBD1 (6 bases). Germline V gives CDR1 SQVTM, CDR2 ANQGSEA. The CDR3 runs 12 residues. The V and J ends lost 5 bases and 1 base respectively, with 8 bases between them. Here the CDR3 reads CSVSTGNTEAFF. CDR3 sequence (DNA): TGCAGCGTTTCGACAGGGAACACTGAAGCTTTCTTT.

This chain uses TRBV2 with TRBJ1-4; TRBD1 matches 9 bases. After removal of 6 bases from V and 5 bases from J, the junction contained 4 bases not matched to a gene. From germline, CDR1 is SNHLY and CDR2 FYNNEI. There are 14 residues in the CDR3. CDR3 protein: CASRAGTGNEKLFF. The CDR3 nucleotides are TGTGCCAGCAGGGCAGGGACAGGGAATGAAAAACTGTTTTTT.

The CDR3 spells CSVEDTGTPSSYEQYV. CDR3 DNA sequence: TGCAGCGTTGAAGATACCGGGACTCCAAGCTCCTACGAGCAGTACGTC. The V call is TRBV29-1, the J call TRBJ2-7; tentative D call: TRBD2 (6 bases). The CDR3 sequence is 16 residues long. Germline values: CDR1 SQVTM, CDR2 ANQGSEA. V dropped 0 bases and J dropped 0 bases, with 15 bases sitting between them.

This clone is a singleton in its sample. The rearrangement joins TRBV6-7 to TRBJ2-7, with a possible D match to TRBD1 (5 bases). TRBV6-7 is treated as an ORF (open reading frame) with a function not yet certain. The V end lost 2 bases, the J end lost 0 bases, and 14 bases lay between the germline ends. CDR3 length: 16 residues. The CDR3 region has the DNA TGTGCCAGCAGTTACCATCCGGACAACAGCTCCTACGAGCAGTACGTC. It specifies CASSYHPDNSSYEQYV.

The V and J genes are TRBV28 and TRBJ2-7; D might be TRBD1 (5 bases). This CDR3 region has 13 residues. Germline V lookup: CDR1 MDHEN, CDR2 SYDVKM. The V end lost 2 bases, the J end lost 6 bases, and 11 bases lay between the germline ends. CDR3 coding DNA: TGTGCCAGCAGTTTAAAGGGGTCACCCGAGCAGTACTTC. This translates into CASSLKGSPEQYF.

This clone was recorded at least ten times. The V and J genes are TRBV9 and TRBJ1-6, with D maybe TRBD1 (5 bases). Trimming cost V 3 bases and J 9 bases, with 19 bases left between them. The CDR3 runs to 16 residues. Germline V gene lookup returns CDR1 SGDLS and CDR2 YYNGEE. For the CDR3, the DNA is TGTGCCAGCAGCGGAGGCTTCGGGACTCACGGTTCACCCCTCCACTTT. Translation gives CASSGGFGTHGSPLHF. Full variable domain (outside the CDR3, taken from reference TRBV9 and TRBJ1-6): DSGVTQTPKHLITATGQRVTLRCSPRSGDLSVYWYQQSLDQGLQFLIQYYNGEERAKGNILERFSAQQFPDLHSELNLSSLELGDSALYFCASSGGFGTHGSPLHFGNGTRLTVT.

The V and J genes are TRBV7-6 and TRBJ1-4, with TRBD1 as a possible D gene (5 bases). Germline CDR1 is SGHVS and CDR2 is FNYEAQ. The CDR3 is 15 residues long. Trimming shortened V by 6 bases and J by 8 bases, and 19 bases separated the two germline ends. In DNA, the CDR3 is TGTGCCAGCAGACCCTCGGGGGGAGGAAACGAAAAACTGTTTTTT. This translates into CASRPSGGGNEKLFF.

This clone was detected only a few times. The chain couples TRBV7-3 to TRBJ2-2, with 11 bases aligning to TRBD1. The CDR3 loop spans 15 amino acids. Germline CDR1 is SGHTA and CDR2 is FQGTGA. V lost 6 bases and J lost 4; bases outside the gene matches: 4. CDR3 protein: CASRAGTGGTGELFF. CDR3 in DNA: TGTGCCAGCAGGGCCGGGACAGGGGGCACCGGGGAGCTGTTTTTT.

This chain joins TRBV5-4 and TRBJ1-4; 7 bases are a match to TRBD1. The CDR3 runs 14 residues. The germline gives CDR1 SGHNT, CDR2 YYREEE (reference sequence). The trim removed 1 base at V and 8 bases at J, leaving 5 bases unmatched. The CDR3 bases are TGTGCCAGCAGCTTGAAACAGGGGAGGGAAAAACTGTTTTTT. Protein product: CASSLKQGREKLFF.

The rearrangement uses TRBV14 and TRBJ2-3; 10 bases match TRBD2. The germline gives CDR1 SGHDN, CDR2 FVKESK. Trimming at V came to 2 bases and at J to 1 base, leaving 0 bases not matched to a gene. The CDR3 has 15 amino acids. This CDR3 is CASSQTSGGTDTQYF. CDR3 sequence (DNA): TGTGCCAGCAGCCAAACTAGCGGGGGCACAGATACGCAGTATTTT.